Only one count was recorded for the clone carrying this T cell receptor beta chain. The data were taken from a study of blood T cell repertoires in COVID-19. Method: immunoSEQ multiplex PCR; TCRdb's copy keeps in-frame clones and lacks some. This table has about 180,000 clones, 88% appearing once. J lost 0 bases, V lost 5 bases, and 5 bases had no gene match. The V gene's germline CDR1 is SGHTA and CDR2 FQGNSA. The CDR3 covers 15 residues. The clonotype was recovered from a woman aged 18-29 years who had recovered from COVID-19. The sample consisted of PBMCs or T cells enriched from blood (not recorded which). The rearrangement links TRBV7-2 to TRBJ2-5, with 8 nucleotides matching TRBD2. As DNA, the CDR3 is TGTGCCAGCAGCCGTTCTAGCGGGTACCAAGAGACCCAGTACTTC. Protein sequence: CASSRSSGYQETQYF.